The source of this T cell receptor beta chain is a study of T cell repertoires in cytomegalovirus infection. Study details: CMV infection together with matching HLA type was indicated by public TCR beta signatures.

Trimming shortened V by 5 bases and J by 0 bases, and 20 bases separated the two germline ends. Per the germline V gene, CDR1 is LNHDA and CDR2 is SQIVND (reference sequence). The CDR3 sequence is 18 residues long. Turning to this clonotype: Its antigen is unknown.

MiXCR, run by TCRdb on the reads, gives a single entry per CDR3 protein. The sample contains fewer than 1,000,000 distinct CDR3 sequences, roughly 31% of which appear only once. This TCR was recovered from a human donor in good health (CMV status not recorded). Some clones in this sample may be carry-over from other donors' samples. Sequences were derived from cultured CD8+ T cells from PBMCs, sampled from culture after CMV antigen stimulation. This chain connects TRBV19 to TRBJ2-1; D is uncertain. CDR3 sequence: CASSQDLRPGSSYNEQFF. CDR3 DNA sequence: TGTGCCAGTAGTCAAGACCTACGGCCGGGCAGCTCCTACAATGAGCAGTTCTTC.